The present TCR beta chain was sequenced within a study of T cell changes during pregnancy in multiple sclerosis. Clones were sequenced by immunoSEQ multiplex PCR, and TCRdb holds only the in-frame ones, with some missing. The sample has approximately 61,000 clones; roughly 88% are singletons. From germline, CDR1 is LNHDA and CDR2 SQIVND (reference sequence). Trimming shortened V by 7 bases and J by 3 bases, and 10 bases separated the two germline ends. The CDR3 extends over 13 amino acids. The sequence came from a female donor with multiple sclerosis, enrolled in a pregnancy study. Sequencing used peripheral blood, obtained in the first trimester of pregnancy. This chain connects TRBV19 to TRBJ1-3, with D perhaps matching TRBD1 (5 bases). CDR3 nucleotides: TGTGCCAGTACAAGGGGTTTTGGAAACACCATATATTTT. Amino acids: CASTRGFGNTIYF.